This TCR beta chain came from a study of blood T cell repertoires in COVID-19. The V end lost 6 bases, the J end lost 5 bases, and 10 bases lay between the germline ends. The V gene's germline CDR1 is LNHDA and CDR2 SQIVND (reference sequence). This CDR3 comprises 12 residues. The table lists this clone with a few counts. Produced via immunoSEQ multiplex PCR; TCRdb's table is partial and in-frame only. The profile covers hundreds of thousands of clones, with 75% to 90% appearing a single time and 2.2% taken by the ten largest. The clonotype originates from a woman aged 50 to 60 who had recovered from COVID-19. The chain couples TRBV19 to TRBJ2-5, with D possibly being TRBD2 (5 bases). The sequenced sample consisted of peripheral blood. The DNA for the CDR3 is TGTGCCAGTAGCTCGGGGTGGGAGACCCAGTACTTC. Translating gives CASSSGWETQYF.